A selection of T cell receptor beta chains follows, all from one sample in a study of T cell responses to AZD1222 COVID-19 vaccine. Assay: immunoSEQ multiplex PCR; the TCRdb copy retains only in-frame clones and omits some. The sample lists about 92,000 clones; 86% were seen once. The source was peripheral blood, collected on day 0 of AZD1222 vaccination. These receptors were taken from an adult in good health. Each CDR3 is given with its conserved first and last residue. Fields, in order: V gene, clone size, D gene, J gene, CDR3 protein, CDR3 DNA. D genes are given only for firm matches. Expanded clones are given a class, and other clones once, few, many or no size at all.

>TRBV3-1/TRBV3-2|NA|NA|TRBJ1-6
CASSPEINSPLHF
TGTGCCAGCAGCCCAGAGATTAATTCACCCCTCCACTTT
>TRBV5-1|NA|TRBD1|TRBJ2-5
CASSLGDRGLETQYF
TGCGCCAGCAGCTTGGGGGACAGGGGGCTAGAGACCCAGTACTTC
>TRBV7-9|NA|TRBD2|TRBJ2-7
CASSIEVSSGEQYF
TGTGCCAGCAGCATAGAGGTCTCTAGCGGGGAGCAGTACTTC
>TRBV5-6|NA|NA|TRBJ1-5
CASSAGDQPQHF
TGTGCCAGCAGCGCGGGAGATCAGCCCCAGCATTTT
>TRBV20-1|NA|NA|TRBJ1-2
CSASSTGAYGYTF
TGCAGTGCTAGTTCCACCGGCGCGTATGGCTACACCTTC
>TRBV18|NA|TRBD1|TRBJ2-2
CASSPTDRGNDARLTGELFF
TGTGCCAGCTCACCAACGGACAGGGGGAACGATGCGAGATTAACCGGGGAGCTGTTTTTT
>TRBV12-3/TRBV12-4|NA|NA|TRBJ1-2
CASSLEGARGYTF
TGTGCCAGCAGTTTAGAGGGAGCGAGAGGCTACACCTTC
>TRBV24-1|NA|NA|TRBJ2-2
CATQSLGSTGELFF
TGTGCCACCCAGTCCCTGGGGAGCACCGGGGAGCTGTTTTTT
>TRBV28|few|NA|TRBJ1-3
CASSLGGNTIYF
TGTGCCAGCAGTTTAGGTGGAAACACCATATATTTT
>TRBV28|NA|TRBD1|TRBJ1-2
CASSLQGALSGYTF
TGTGCCAGCAGTCTACAGGGGGCGCTCTCTGGCTACACCTTC
>TRBV7-9|NA|NA|TRBJ1-1
CASSFSGRDTEAFF
TGTGCCAGCAGCTTTTCCGGCCGGGACACTGAAGCTTTCTTT
>TRBV12-5|NA|NA|TRBJ1-2
CASGFGIEGGYTF
TGTGCTAGTGGTTTCGGTATAGAAGGGGGCTACACCTTC
>TRBV9|NA|TRBD2|TRBJ2-1
CASSVGSSGSVGLNEQFF
TGTGCCAGCAGCGTAGGCTCTAGCGGGAGTGTTGGCCTCAATGAGCAGTTCTTC
>TRBV6-5|NA|NA|TRBJ1-6
CASSYGSRGPDSPLHF
TGTGCCAGCAGTTACGGGTCGAGGGGCCCCGATTCACCCCTCCACTTT
>TRBV30|NA|NA|TRBJ2-2
CAWTPRGAAVGELFF
TGTGCCTGGACCCCCCGCGGGGCCGCGGTCGGGGAGCTGTTTTTT
>TRBV24-1|NA|TRBD2|TRBJ2-3
CATSDSTSGRPDTQYF
TGTGCCACCAGTGACTCGACTAGCGGGAGGCCGGATACGCAGTATTTT
>TRBV11-2|NA|NA|TRBJ2-2
CASSLRTSNTGELFF
TGTGCCAGCAGCCTGAGGACAAGTAACACCGGGGAGCTGTTTTTT
>TRBV14|NA|NA|TRBJ2-5
CASSPRWGGETQYF
TGTGCCAGCAGTCCCAGGTGGGGAGGAGAGACCCAGTACTTC
>TRBV28|NA|TRBD1|TRBJ2-7
CASSSPGQGPYEQYF
TGTGCCAGCAGTTCCCCGGGACAGGGGCCTTACGAGCAGTACTTC
>TRBV30|NA|NA|TRBJ1-5
CAWSFFTGNQPQHF
TGTGCCTGGAGTTTCTTTACGGGGAATCAGCCCCAGCATTTT
>TRBV2|NA|TRBD2|TRBJ2-5
CASSEVAGGETQYF
TGTGCCAGCAGTGAAGTAGCGGGTGGGGAGACCCAGTACTTC
>TRBV13|NA|NA|TRBJ1-2
CASSFQQSRYGYTF
TGTGCCAGCAGCTTCCAACAGTCTCGCTATGGCTACACCTTC
>TRBV19|few|TRBD1|TRBJ1-5
CASSVRDRDDQPQHF
TGTGCCAGTAGTGTCAGGGACAGGGATGATCAGCCCCAGCATTTT
>TRBV6-4|NA|TRBD1|TRBJ2-1
CASKGTAEYNEQFF
TGTGCCAGCAAGGGGACAGCAGAATACAATGAGCAGTTCTTC
>TRBV6-5|NA|NA|TRBJ1-2
CASSYTKNSGYTF
TGTGCCAGCAGTTACACTAAAAATAGTGGCTACACCTTC
>TRBV19|NA|NA|TRBJ2-2
CASRTQGNTGELFF
TGTGCCAGTAGAACTCAGGGTAACACCGGGGAGCTGTTTTTT
>TRBV7-3|NA|NA|TRBJ2-2
CASSQGNTGELFF
TGTGCCAGCAGCCAGGGGAACACCGGGGAGCTGTTTTTT
>TRBV21-1|NA|NA|TRBJ1-2
CASSKRTQGHYGYTF
TGTGCCAGCAGCAAGCGAACACAGGGTCACTATGGCTACACCTTC
>TRBV6-5|NA|NA|TRBJ1-2
CASRGEFNYGYTF
TGTGCCAGCAGAGGGGAATTTAACTATGGCTACACCTTC
>TRBV3-1/TRBV3-2|once|TRBD1|TRBJ2-7
CASPSGQRPYEQYF
TGTGCCAGCCCCTCGGGACAGAGGCCCTACGAGCAGTACTTC
>TRBV28|once|NA|TRBJ2-5
CASTVTIPKETQYF
TGTGCCAGCACCGTGACTATTCCGAAAGAGACCCAGTACTTC
>TRBV7-2|NA|NA|TRBJ1-2
CASSLTGYYGYTF
TGTGCCAGCAGCTTGACAGGTTACTATGGCTACACCTTC
>TRBV9|NA|NA|TRBJ1-5
CASGGSSGEPNQPQHF
TGTGCCAGCGGGGGCTCCTCCGGCGAGCCCAATCAGCCCCAGCATTTT
>TRBV1|NA|NA|TRBJ1-5
CTSSQPATNRSNQPQHF
TGCACCAGCAGCCAACCAGCCACTAATCGTAGCAATCAGCCCCAGCATTTT
>TRBV19|NA|NA|TRBJ2-3
CASSITRAVLADTQYF
TGTGCCAGTAGTATCACGCGGGCCGTCCTTGCAGATACGCAGTATTTT
>TRBV7-3|NA|NA|TRBJ2-3
CASSFAGPEGGTQYF
TGTGCCAGCAGCTTTGCGGGCCCGGAGGGAGGTACGCAGTATTTT
>TRBV21-1|few|NA|TRBJ1-5
CASSKANRDGNNQPQHF
TGTGCCAGCAGCAAAGCGAATCGGGACGGGAACAATCAGCCCCAGCATTTT
>TRBV11-2|NA|TRBD1|TRBJ1-2
CASRKPGQDYGYTF
TGTGCCAGCCGGAAACCGGGACAGGACTATGGCTACACCTTC
>TRBV11-3|NA|NA|TRBJ2-2
CASSLQVPGELFF
TGTGCCAGCAGCCTACAGGTTCCCGGGGAGCTGTTTTTT
>TRBV18|NA|NA|TRBJ1-5
CASSPQGNNQPQHF
TGTGCCAGCTCACCACAGGGAAACAATCAGCCCCAGCATTTT
>TRBV18|NA|NA|TRBJ2-7
CASSPLGWDSYEQYF
TGTGCCAGCTCACCACTAGGGTGGGACTCCTACGAGCAGTACTTC